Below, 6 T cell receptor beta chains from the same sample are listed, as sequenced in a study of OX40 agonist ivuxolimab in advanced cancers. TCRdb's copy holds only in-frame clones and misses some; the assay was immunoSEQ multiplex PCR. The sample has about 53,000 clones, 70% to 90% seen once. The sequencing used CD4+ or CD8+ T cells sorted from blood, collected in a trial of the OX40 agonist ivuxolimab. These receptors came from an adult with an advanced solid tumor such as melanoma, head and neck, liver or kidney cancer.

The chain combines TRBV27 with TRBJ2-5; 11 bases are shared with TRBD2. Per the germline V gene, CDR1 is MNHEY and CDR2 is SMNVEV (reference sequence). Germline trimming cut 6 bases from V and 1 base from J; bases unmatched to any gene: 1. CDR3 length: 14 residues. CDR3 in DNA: TGTGCCAGCAGCGGACTAGCGGGCCAAGAGACCCAGTACTTC. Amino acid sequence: CASSGLAGQETQYF.

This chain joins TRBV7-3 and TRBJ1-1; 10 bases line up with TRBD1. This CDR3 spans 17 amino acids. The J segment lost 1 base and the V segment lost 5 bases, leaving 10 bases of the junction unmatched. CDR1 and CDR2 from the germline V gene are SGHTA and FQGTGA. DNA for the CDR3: TGTGCCAGCAGCCATAGTCCCGGGACAGGGGCGAACACTGAAGCTTTCTTT. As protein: CASSHSPGTGANTEAFF.

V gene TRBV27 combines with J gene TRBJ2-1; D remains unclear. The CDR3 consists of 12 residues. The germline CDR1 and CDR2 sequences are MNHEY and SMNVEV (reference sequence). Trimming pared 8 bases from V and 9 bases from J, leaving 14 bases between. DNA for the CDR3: TGTGCCAGCGGTCAGCCCCTCGGTGAGCAGTTCTTC. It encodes CASGQPLGEQFF.

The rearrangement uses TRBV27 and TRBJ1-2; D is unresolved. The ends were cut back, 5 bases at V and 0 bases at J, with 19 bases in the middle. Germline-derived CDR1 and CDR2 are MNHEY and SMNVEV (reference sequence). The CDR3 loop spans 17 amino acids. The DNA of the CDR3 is TGTGCCAGCAGTCCCTACATGCCCTCTATAGCTAACTATGGCTACACCTTC. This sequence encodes CASSPYMPSIANYGYTF.

The CDR3 loop is CASTISGGRSPLHF. CDR3 in DNA: TGTGCCAGCACCATCTCGGGGGGACGTTCACCCCTCCACTTT. V gene TRBV5-6 combines with J gene TRBJ1-6; D is perhaps TRBD1 (5 bases). The CDR3 covers 14 residues. V lost 6 bases and J lost 9, with 16 bases in between. CDR1 is SGHDT, CDR2 YYEEEE, per germline. The complete variable domain, with remaining parts taken from reference TRBV5-6 and TRBJ1-6, reads DAGVTQSPTHLIKTRGQQVTLRCSPKSGHDTVSWYQQALGQGPQFIFQYYEEEERQRGNFPDRFSGHQFPNYSSELNVNALLLGDSALYLCASTISGGRSPLHFGNGTRLTVT.

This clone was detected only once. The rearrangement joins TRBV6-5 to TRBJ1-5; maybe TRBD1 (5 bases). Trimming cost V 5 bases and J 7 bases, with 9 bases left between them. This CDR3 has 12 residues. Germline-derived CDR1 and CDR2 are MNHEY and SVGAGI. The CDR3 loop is CASSPGGQPQHF. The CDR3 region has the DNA TGTGCCAGCAGTCCTGGGGGACAGCCCCAGCATTTT.